A selection of T cell receptor beta chains follows, all from one sample in a study of OX40 agonist ivuxolimab in advanced cancers. Sequencing used immunoSEQ multiplex PCR; TCRdb keeps in-frame clones, though not all of them. The sample yields 60,000 to 75,000 clones, approximately 88% seen once. The source material was CD4+ or CD8+ T cells sorted from blood, sampled in a trial of the OX40 agonist ivuxolimab. The receptors come from an adult with an advanced solid tumor such as melanoma, head and neck, liver or kidney cancer. Each CDR3 is given with its conserved first and last residue. The D gene is left open where the match is weak. A clone size is listed for some rows: how often the clone was seen (once, few, many), or a class if it is expanded.

>-|-|TRBJ1-6|TRBV7-3
TGTGCCAGCAGCTTAGCGGGAGGGTCACCCCTCCACTTT
CASSLAGGSPLHF
>TRBD2|few|TRBJ2-2|TRBV5-4
TGTGCCAGCAGCTTGGGTTGGATAGCGGGGGCCACCGGGGAGCTGTTTTTT
CASSLGWIAGATGELFF
>-|-|TRBJ2-4|TRBV7-2
TGTGCCAGCAGCTTAGGAGGGGGTTTCAACATTCAGTACTTC
CASSLGGGFNIQYF
>-|-|TRBJ2-7|TRBV11-1
TGTGCCAGCAGCTCCCCCGGGATCTTCGCGTACTTC
CASSSPGIFAYF
>TRBD2|-|TRBJ2-5|TRBV4-2
TGTGCCAGCAGCCAAGCAGGAAGTGGCGGGGGAGGAAAGACCCAGTACTTC
CASSQAGSGGGGKTQYF
>-|-|TRBJ1-5|TRBV28
TGTGCCAGCAAAGGGCAGTTGAGCAATCAGCCCCAGCATTTT
CASKGQLSNQPQHF
>TRBD1|-|TRBJ1-1|TRBV7-2
TGTGCCAGCAGGTCGGGACAGACCATGAACACTGAAGCTTTCTTT
CASRSGQTMNTEAFF
>-|-|TRBJ1-1|TRBV7-9
TGTGCCAGCAGCTTAGGGGGCAAGAACACTGAAGCTTTCTTT
CASSLGGKNTEAFF
>-|-|TRBJ2-7|TRBV27
TGTGCCAGCAGTTTATCCGAGGCCTTCTCCTACGAGCAGTACTTC
CASSLSEAFSYEQYF
>TRBD1|few|TRBJ2-7|TRBV28
TGTGCCAGCAGTTTCTATGGGACAGGGGCGGACTTC
CASSFYGTGADF
>-|-|TRBJ2-1|TRBV11-1
TGTGCCAGCAGCCGGAGACTAGGTCGAGTTGAGCAGTTCTTC
CASSRRLGRVEQFF
>-|once|TRBJ2-2|TRBV14
TGTGCCAGCAGACGGATGGCAGGGTACCCCGGGGAGCTGTTTTTT
CASRRMAGYPGELFF
>TRBD1|-|TRBJ1-2|TRBV6-1
TGTGCCACAGGGGGCGAAATAACTGGCTACACCTTC
CATGGEITGYTF
>TRBD1|-|TRBJ2-5|TRBV7-2
TGTGCCAGCAGGGGGACAGACCAAGAGACCCAGTACTTC
CASRGTDQETQYF
>TRBD1|-|TRBJ1-2|TRBV4-1
TGCGCCAGCAGCCTAGGCACCGGGACAGCCTATGGCTACACCTTC
CASSLGTGTAYGYTF
>-|-|TRBJ1-1|TRBV5-1
TGCGCCAGCAGCTTCAGGGCCCTGAACACTGAAGCTTTCTTT
CASSFRALNTEAFF
>-|-|TRBJ2-1|TRBV12-5
TGTGCTAGTGGTTTGGTACAGGGCCGGGAGCAGTTCTTC
CASGLVQGREQFF
>-|-|TRBJ1-4|TRBV29-1
TGCAGCGTTGGGGTCCATGAAAAACTGTTTTTT
CSVGVHEKLFF
>TRBD1|once|TRBJ1-1|TRBV11-3
TGTGCCAGCAGCGGTGACAGGGAGGTAGCTTTCTTT
CASSGDREVAFF
>-|-|TRBJ2-2|TRBV13
TGTGCCAGCAGCTTAAGACAGAACACCGGGGAGCTGTTTTTT
CASSLRQNTGELFF
>-|-|TRBJ1-1|TRBV11-2
TGTGCCAGCAGCGATACCGTCGGGGCTTTCAAGCGGGCTTTCTTT
CASSDTVGAFKRAFF
>-|-|TRBJ2-4|TRBV19
TGTGCCAGTAGTATAGTTGTGAGCTCCGGCATTCAGTACTTC
CASSIVVSSGIQYF
>TRBD1|-|TRBJ2-3|TRBV5-1
TGCGCCAGCAGCCCTCGGGCAGGGGGCATTTCTGATACGCAGTATTTT
CASSPRAGGISDTQYF
>-|-|TRBJ1-1|TRBV29-1
TGCAGCGTTGAATCCGGGTCTGAAGCTTTCTTT
CSVESGSEAFF
>TRBD1|once|TRBJ2-4|TRBV5-4
TGTGCCAGCAGCTTTAACGACAGGGGTGGGAGGGCCAAAAACATTCAGTACTTC
CASSFNDRGGRAKNIQYF
>-|-|TRBJ2-5|TRBV7-6
TGTGCCAGCAGCCACCTAATGGGGAGCACAGAGACCCAGTACTTC
CASSHLMGSTETQYF
>-|-|TRBJ1-2|TRBV5-4
TGTGCCAGCAGCTTGGCCGCAAGGGCATCTAACTATGGCTACACCTTC
CASSLAARASNYGYTF
>-|-|TRBJ1-4|TRBV7-9
TGTGCCAGCAGGGATGGGTCGGGTGAAAAACTGTTTTTT
CASRDGSGEKLFF
>TRBD2|-|TRBJ2-1|TRBV6-1
TGTGCCAGCAGGTTAGCGGGAGCCTACAATGAGCAGTTCTTC
CASRLAGAYNEQFF
>TRBD1|-|TRBJ2-2|TRBV5-1
TGCGCCAGCAGCAACCGGGACAGGGGTTCTCCCACCGGGGAGCTGTTTTTT
CASSNRDRGSPTGELFF
>-|-|TRBJ1-2|TRBV5-8
TGTGCCAGCAGCGTAGACACCATTAACTATGGCTACACCTTC
CASSVDTINYGYTF
>-|-|TRBJ1-5|TRBV18
TGTGCCAGCTCACCCGGCAGGGGCAATCAGCCCCAGCATTTT
CASSPGRGNQPQHF